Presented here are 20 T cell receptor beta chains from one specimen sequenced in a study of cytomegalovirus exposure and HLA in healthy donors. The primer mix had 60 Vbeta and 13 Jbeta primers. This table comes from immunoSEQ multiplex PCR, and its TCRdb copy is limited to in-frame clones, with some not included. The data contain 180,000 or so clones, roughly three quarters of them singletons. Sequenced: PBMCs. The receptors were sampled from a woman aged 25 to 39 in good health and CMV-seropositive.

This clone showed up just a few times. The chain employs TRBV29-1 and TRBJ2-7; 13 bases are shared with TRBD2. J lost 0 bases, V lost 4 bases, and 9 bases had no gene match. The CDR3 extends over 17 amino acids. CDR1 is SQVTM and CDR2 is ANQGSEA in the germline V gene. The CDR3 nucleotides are TGCAGCGTTGTAGGGGGACTAGCGGGGCCGGCCTCCTACGAGCAGTACTTC. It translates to CSVVGGLAGPASYEQYF.

CDR3 in DNA: TGTGCCAGCAGCGGCTCCTACGAGCAGTACTTC. Its protein is CASSGSYEQYF. The chain couples TRBV6-1 to TRBJ2-7; D remains ambiguous. The CDR3 is 11 residues long. Trimming took 6 bases from V and 0 from J, leaving 3 bases between them. Germline V gene sequence: CDR1 MNHNS, CDR2 SASEGT.

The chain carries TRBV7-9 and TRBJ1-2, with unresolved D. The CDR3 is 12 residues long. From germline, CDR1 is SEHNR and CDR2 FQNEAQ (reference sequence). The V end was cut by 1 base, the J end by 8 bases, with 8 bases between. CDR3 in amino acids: CASSLGGQGYTF. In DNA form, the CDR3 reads TGTGCCAGCAGCTTAGGAGGGCAAGGCTACACCTTC.

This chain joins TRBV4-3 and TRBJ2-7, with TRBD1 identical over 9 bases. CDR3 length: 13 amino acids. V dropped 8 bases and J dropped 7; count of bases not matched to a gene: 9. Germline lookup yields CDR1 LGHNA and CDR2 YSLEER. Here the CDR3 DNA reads TGCGCCAGCTGTTTAAACAGGGGGCAGGAGCAGTACTTC. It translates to CASCLNRGQEQYF.

The DNA of the CDR3 is TGTGCCAGCACCAGAGGAGGGGATGAAAAACTGTTTTTT. Translating gives CASTRGGDEKLFF. The chain joins TRBV6-5 to TRBJ1-4, with D perhaps TRBD1 (5 bases). The germline CDR1 and CDR2 sequences are MNHEY and SVGAGI. V gave up 7 bases and J gave up 6 bases, with 12 bases separating them. This CDR3 spans 13 amino acids.

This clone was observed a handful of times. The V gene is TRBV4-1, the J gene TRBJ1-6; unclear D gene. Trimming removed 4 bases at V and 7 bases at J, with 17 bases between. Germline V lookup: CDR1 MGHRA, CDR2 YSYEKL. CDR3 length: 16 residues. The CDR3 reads CASSPGGGRSNSPLHF. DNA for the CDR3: TGCGCCAGCAGCCCAGGAGGAGGCAGGTCAAATTCACCCCTCCACTTT.

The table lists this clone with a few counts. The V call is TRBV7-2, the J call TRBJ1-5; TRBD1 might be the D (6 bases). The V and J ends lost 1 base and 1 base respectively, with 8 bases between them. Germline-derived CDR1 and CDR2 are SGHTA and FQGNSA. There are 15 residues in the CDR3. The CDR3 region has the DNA TGTGCCAGCAGCTTAGAAGGACAGAGCAATCAGCCCCAGCATTTT. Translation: CASSLEGQSNQPQHF.

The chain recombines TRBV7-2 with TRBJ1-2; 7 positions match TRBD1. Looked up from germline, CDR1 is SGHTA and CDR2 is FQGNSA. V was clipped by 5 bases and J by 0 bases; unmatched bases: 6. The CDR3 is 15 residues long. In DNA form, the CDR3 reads TGTGCCAGCAGCACGGACAGGCGGGCTAACTATGGCTACACCTTC. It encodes CASSTDRRANYGYTF.

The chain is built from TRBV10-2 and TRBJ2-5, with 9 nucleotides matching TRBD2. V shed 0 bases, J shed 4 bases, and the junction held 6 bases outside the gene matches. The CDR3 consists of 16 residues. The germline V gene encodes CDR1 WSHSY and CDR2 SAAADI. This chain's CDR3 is CASSESARRGGETQYF. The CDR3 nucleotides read TGCGCCAGCAGTGAGTCCGCTCGGCGGGGGGGAGAGACCCAGTACTTC.

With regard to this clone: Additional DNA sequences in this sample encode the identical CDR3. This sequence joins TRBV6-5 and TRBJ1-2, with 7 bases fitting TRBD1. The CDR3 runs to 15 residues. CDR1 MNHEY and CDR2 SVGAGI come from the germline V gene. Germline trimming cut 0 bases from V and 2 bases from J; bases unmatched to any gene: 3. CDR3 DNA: TGTGCCAGCAGTTACTCGGGCAGGGGGAACTATGGCTACACCTTC. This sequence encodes CASSYSGRGNYGYTF.

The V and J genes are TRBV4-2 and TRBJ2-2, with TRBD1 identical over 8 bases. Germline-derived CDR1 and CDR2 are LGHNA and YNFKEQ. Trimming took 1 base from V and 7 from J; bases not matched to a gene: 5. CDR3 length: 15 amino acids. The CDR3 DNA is TGTGCCAGCAGCCAAGGGACAGGGCCGGTCGGGGAGCTGTTTTTT. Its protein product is CASSQGTGPVGELFF.

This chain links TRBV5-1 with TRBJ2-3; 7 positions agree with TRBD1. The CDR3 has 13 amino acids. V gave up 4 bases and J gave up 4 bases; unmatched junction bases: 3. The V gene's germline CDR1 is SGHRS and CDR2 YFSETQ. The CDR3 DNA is TGCGCCAGCAGCGACCAGGGGGCAGATACGCAGTATTTT. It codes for CASSDQGADTQYF.

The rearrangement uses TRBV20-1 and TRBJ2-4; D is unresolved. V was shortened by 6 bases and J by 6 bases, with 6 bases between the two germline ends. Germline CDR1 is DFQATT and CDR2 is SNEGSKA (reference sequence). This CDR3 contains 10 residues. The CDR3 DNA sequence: TGCAGTGCCCCTATAAACATTCAGTACTTC. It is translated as CSAPINIQYF.

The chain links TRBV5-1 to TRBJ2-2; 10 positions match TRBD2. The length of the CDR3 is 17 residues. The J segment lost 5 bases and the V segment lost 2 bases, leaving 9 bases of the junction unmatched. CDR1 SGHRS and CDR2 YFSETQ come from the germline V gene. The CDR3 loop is CASSLTLAGGPTGELFF. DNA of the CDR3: TGCGCCAGCAGCTTAACGTTAGCGGGGGGACCGACCGGGGAGCTGTTTTTT.

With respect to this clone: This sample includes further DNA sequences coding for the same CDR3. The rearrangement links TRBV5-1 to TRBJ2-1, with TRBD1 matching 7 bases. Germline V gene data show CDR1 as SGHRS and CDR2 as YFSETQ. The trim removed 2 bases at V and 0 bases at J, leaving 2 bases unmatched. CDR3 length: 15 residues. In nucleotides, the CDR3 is TGCGCCAGCAGCTTAGGGGGCGACTCCTACAATGAGCAGTTCTTC. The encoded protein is CASSLGGDSYNEQFF.

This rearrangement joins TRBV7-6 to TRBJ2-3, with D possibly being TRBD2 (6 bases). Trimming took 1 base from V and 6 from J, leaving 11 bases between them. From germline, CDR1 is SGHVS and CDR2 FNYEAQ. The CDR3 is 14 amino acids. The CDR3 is CASSLGLGEDTQYF. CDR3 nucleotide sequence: TGTGCCAGCAGCTTAGGACTAGGGGAGGATACGCAGTATTTT.

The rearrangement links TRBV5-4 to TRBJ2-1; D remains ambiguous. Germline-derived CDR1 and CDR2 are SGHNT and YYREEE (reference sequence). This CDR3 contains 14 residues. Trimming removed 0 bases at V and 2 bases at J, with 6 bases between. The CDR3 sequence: CASSLASPYNEQFF. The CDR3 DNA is TGTGCCAGCAGCTTGGCCAGTCCCTACAATGAGCAGTTCTTC.

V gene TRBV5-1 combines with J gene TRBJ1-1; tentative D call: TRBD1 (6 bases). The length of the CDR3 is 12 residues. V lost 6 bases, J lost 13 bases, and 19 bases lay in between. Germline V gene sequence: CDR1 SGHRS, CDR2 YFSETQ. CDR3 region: CASTTTTGKRFF. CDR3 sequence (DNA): TGCGCCAGCACCACGACTACAGGGAAGCGTTTCTTT.

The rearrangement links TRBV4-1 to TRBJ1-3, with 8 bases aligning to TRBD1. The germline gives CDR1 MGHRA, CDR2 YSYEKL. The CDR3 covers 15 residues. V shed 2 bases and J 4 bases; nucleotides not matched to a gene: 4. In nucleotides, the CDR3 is TGCGCCAGCAGCCAACAGGGGGCATCGGGAAACACCATATATTTT. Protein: CASSQQGASGNTIYF.

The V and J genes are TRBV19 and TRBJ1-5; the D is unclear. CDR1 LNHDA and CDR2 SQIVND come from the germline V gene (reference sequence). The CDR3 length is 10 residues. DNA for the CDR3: TGTGTAGCCGGAGTCCAGCCCCAGCATTTT. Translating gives CVAGVQPQHF.